This T cell receptor beta chain was sequenced during a study of blood T cell repertoires in COVID-19. Study-level information: The United States, Italy and Spain supplied acute and convalescent COVID-19 samples. Sample material is recorded as cDNA or gDNA derived from T cells, B-cell-depleted T cells, or PBMCs.

In the source study's methods: Amplification from reference gene primers served as the basis for estimated nucleated cell counts. Assay used: immunoSEQ multiplex PCR; TCRdb lists only in-frame clones, some missing. The V and J calls and clone size are taken from that table; D and trimming were inferred from the DNA. The sample holds about 330,000 clones, 87% seen once. CDR1 and CDR2 (germline): SEHNR, FQNEAQ (reference sequence). Trimming cost V 4 bases and J 2 bases; bases outside gene matches: 11. The CDR3 spans 17 residues. The chain recombines TRBV7-9 with TRBJ1-5, with TRBD1 matching 7 bases. The source of this sequence is a man aged 25 to 45 with COVID-19, enrolled during active disease. Material: peripheral blood. In DNA, the CDR3 is TGTGCCAGCAGCTCGTCCGACAGGGAGGACGGCAATCAGCCCCAGCATTTT. Translation gives CASSSSDREDGNQPQHF.